This T cell receptor beta chain was recovered during a study of cytomegalovirus exposure and HLA in healthy donors. The study ran its PCR with 60 Vbeta and 13 Jbeta primers. Here immunoSEQ multiplex PCR was the method, and the copy in TCRdb shows in-frame clones only, minus some. This table has about 150,000 clones, roughly 70% appearing once. V shed 0 bases and J shed 6 bases, with 15 bases lying between them. The CDR3 covers 15 residues. Germline V gives CDR1 SGHKS, CDR2 YYEKEE (reference sequence). The sequenced sample consisted of PBMCs. The clonotype originates from a man aged 25-40 years in good health and CMV-seronegative. J is TRBJ1-2 and V is TRBV5-5, with D perhaps TRBD1 (6 bases). The CDR3 DNA reads TGTGCCAGCAGCTTGGGAACAGGGATGAGGGATGGCTACACCTTC. Amino acids: CASSLGTGMRDGYTF.